A single sample gave rise to the 3 T cell receptor beta chains below, sequenced in a study of cytomegalovirus exposure and HLA in healthy donors. The study ran its PCR with 60 Vbeta and 13 Jbeta primers. Using immunoSEQ multiplex PCR, the repertoire was profiled, and TCRdb retains in-frame clones only, with some absent. The repertoire holds approximately 110,000 clones, with around 80% as singletons. Sequenced sample: PBMCs. These receptors were collected from a female donor in good health and CMV-seropositive.

This clone turned up a few times. The chain combines TRBV5-6 with TRBJ1-1, with D possibly being TRBD1 (6 bases). Germline CDR1 is SGHDT and CDR2 is YYEEEE. V gave up 2 bases and J gave up 0 bases, with 14 bases separating them. The CDR3 covers 16 residues. CDR3 residues: CASSFLSGDMNTEAFF. DNA for the CDR3: TGTGCCAGCAGCTTTCTCTCCGGGGACATGAACACTGAAGCTTTCTTT.

The chain joins TRBV15 to TRBJ2-1; 9 bases map to TRBD2. Germline-derived CDR1 and CDR2 are LNHNV and YYDKDF (reference sequence). With 0 bases clipped from V and 7 bases from J, the junction kept 7 bases outside the gene matches. The CDR3 is 16 amino acids. The CDR3 protein is CATSRDPAGGGNEQFF. CDR3 in DNA: TGTGCCACCAGCAGAGATCCAGCGGGGGGTGGAAATGAGCAGTTCTTC.

This clone has just a few counts. DNA of the CDR3: TGTGCCTGGAGTGTTGGCACGGGTCATCAGCCCCAGCATTTT. Protein sequence: CAWSVGTGHQPQHF. The V call is TRBV30, the J call TRBJ1-5, with D hard to call. The CDR3 is made up of 14 amino acids. Germline CDR1 GTSNPN, CDR2 SVGIG (reference sequence). V was cut by 0 bases and J by 5 bases, with 11 bases left in between.